Below, 3 T cell receptor beta chains from the same sample are listed, as sequenced in a study of cytomegalovirus exposure and HLA in healthy donors. The PCR had 60 Vbeta and 13 Jbeta primers. Clones were read by immunoSEQ multiplex PCR, and TCRdb kept only the in-frame ones, dropping some. The sample contains fewer than 250,000 clones, 78% of which appear only once. Sequencing used PBMCs. The receptors shown here come from a male donor in good health and CMV-seronegative.

The gene calls are TRBV4-1 and TRBJ2-1; the match to TRBD2 covers 12 bases. Germline V lookup: CDR1 MGHRA, CDR2 YSYEKL. With V trimmed by 4 bases and J by 9 bases, 10 bases remained unmatched. This CDR3 comprises 16 residues. The CDR3 here is CASSRAQELAGGEQFF. CDR3 DNA sequence: TGCGCCAGCAGCCGGGCACAGGAACTAGCGGGGGGTGAGCAGTTCTTC.

The genes are TRBV9 and TRBJ2-1, with 8 bases matching TRBD1. V dropped 4 bases and J dropped 4; count of bases not matched to a gene: 16. This CDR3 has 18 residues. Germline assignment: CDR1 SGDLS and CDR2 YYNGEE. The DNA of the CDR3 is TGTGCCAGCAGCCCAACAGGGGGTGGGCGTGGGCTGTACAATGAGCAGTTCTTC. Protein sequence: CASSPTGGGRGLYNEQFF.

The table lists this clone with a count of one. The V call is TRBV6-5, the J call TRBJ2-7; D remains unclear. The germline gives CDR1 MNHEY, CDR2 SVGAGI. Trimming took 5 bases from V and 6 from J, leaving 14 bases between them. The CDR3 runs to 13 residues. The CDR3 DNA follows: TGTGCCAGCAGTCCCTCCCACCCAGGCGAGCAGTACTTC. It codes for CASSPSHPGEQYF.